The clone carrying this T cell receptor beta chain was observed a handful of times. MiXCR, applied by TCRdb to the RT-PCR reads, yields one record per CDR3 protein. The sample lists more than 600,000 distinct CDR3 sequences, approximately 15% occurring once. The sequenced sample consisted of memory CD4+ T cells from blood. The source of this sequence is a female donor in good health, serving as a healthy control.

The CDR3 region is CASSPVGVSGANVLTF. The CDR3 nucleotides read TGTGCCAGCTCACCAGTAGGCGTCTCTGGGGCCAACGTCCTGACTTTC. V and J are TRBV18 and TRBJ2-6, with D uncertain. The CDR3 loop spans 16 amino acids. V gave up 2 bases and J gave up 0 bases, with 8 bases separating them. Germline V gene lookup returns CDR1 KGHSH and CDR2 LQKENI.